The 29 T cell receptor beta chains below were found in one sample sequenced in a study of response to subunit inactivated influenza vaccine. Via MiXCR, TCRdb re-called the RT-PCR reads, giving one row per CDR3 protein. The table has some 570,000 distinct CDR3 sequences, roughly 10% seen once; the top ten hold 9.5% to 11%. This sample was also put to use in a study of T cells expressing NK-cell markers. Per that study: 5'RACE template switching built TCR beta cDNA with unique molecular identifiers.

Sample: PBMCs from blood, taken on the day of vaccination. Receptor source: a man aged 45 to 65 who received an inactivated influenza vaccine.

This clonotype occurred a few times. This chain links TRBV7-2 with TRBJ2-2, with D possibly matching TRBD2 (6 bases). The CDR3 has 15 amino acids. Germline assignment: CDR1 SGHTA and CDR2 FQGNSA. V lost 6 bases, J lost 4 bases, and 15 bases lay in between. The CDR3, as DNA: TGTGCCAGCAGGCCTCCGGGACTCTCCACCGGGGAGCTGTTTTTT. This translates into CASRPPGLSTGELFF.

There are a few counts of this clonotype. The rearrangement uses TRBV7-9 and TRBJ2-3; D uncertain. Germline V gene data show CDR1 as SEHNR and CDR2 as FQNEAQ (reference sequence). This CDR3 region has 16 residues. V was clipped by 5 bases and J by 2 bases, with 17 bases between them. In nucleotides, the CDR3 is TGTGCCAGCAGCCAACGATCCACCCACCCCACAGATACGCAGTATTTT. It specifies CASSQRSTHPTDTQYF.

The chain has TRBV27 and TRBJ2-1; 9 bases align to TRBD2. The trim removed 5 bases at V and 8 bases at J, leaving 10 bases unmatched. CDR1 and CDR2 from the germline V gene are MNHEY and SMNVEV (reference sequence). This CDR3 comprises 15 residues. The CDR3 region is CASSLYLREGHEQFF. CDR3 sequence (DNA): TGTGCCAGCAGTCTGTACTTGCGGGAGGGTCATGAGCAGTTCTTC.

This clonotype was seen many times. The V gene is TRBV4-3, the J gene TRBJ2-2; D possibly corresponds to TRBD2 (6 bases). CDR1 LGHNA and CDR2 YSLEER come from the germline V gene. This CDR3 spans 14 amino acids. V shed 1 base and J shed 6 bases, with 9 bases lying between them. CDR3 coding DNA: TGCGCCAGCAGCCAAGGCGGGGCGTCCGGGGAGCTGTTTTTT. Translated, it gives CASSQGGASGELFF.

The sample holds a few counts of this clonotype. The rearrangement links TRBV6-2 or TRBV6-3 to TRBJ1-1; weak D call: TRBD1 (6 bases). Trimming removed 0 bases at V and 1 base at J, with 12 bases between. Germline CDR1 MNHEY, CDR2 SVGEGT. This CDR3 is 16 amino acids long. In nucleotides, the CDR3 is TGTGCCAGCAGTTACTCGATAAGGGGGGCGAACACTGAAGCTTTCTTT. It yields the protein CASSYSIRGANTEAFF.

This clonotype appeared a few times. The chain joins TRBV7-2 to TRBJ2-4; TRBD1 aligns across 8 bases. The V gene's germline CDR1 is SGHTA and CDR2 FQGNSA. There are 14 residues in the CDR3. The V gene end was trimmed by 4 bases and the J gene end by 5 bases; junction bases not matched to a gene: 4. The CDR3 loop reads CASSWGTGQNIQYF. Here the CDR3 DNA reads TGTGCCAGCAGCTGGGGGACAGGTCAAAACATTCAGTACTTC.

The chain joins TRBV30 to TRBJ2-3; TRBD2 agrees at 7 bases. Germline V CDR1 and CDR2: GTSNPN, SVGIG (reference sequence). V was clipped by 5 bases and J by 0 bases; unmatched bases: 2. The CDR3 runs 13 residues. CDR3 sequence: CAWASGSTDTQYF. The CDR3 nucleotides are TGTGCCTGGGCTAGCGGAAGCACAGATACGCAGTATTTT.

The chain couples TRBV6-6 to TRBJ2-1; unclear D gene. The CDR3 is 12 amino acids. V was shortened by 0 bases and J by 11 bases, with 8 bases between the two germline ends. CDR1 MNHNY and CDR2 SVGAGI come from the germline V gene (reference sequence). CDR3 DNA: TGTGCCAGCAGTTACTCGATCGACCAGCAGTTCTTC. Translation: CASSYSIDQQFF.

The chain couples TRBV7-2 to TRBJ2-3; 13 positions agree with TRBD2. The CDR3 has 17 amino acids. V lost 1 base to trimming and J lost 3 bases; unmatched junction nucleotides: 4. In germline, CDR1 is SGHTA, CDR2 FQGNSA. The CDR3 DNA sequence: TGTGCCAGCAGCTTAGTGGGACTAGCGGGGTTAACAGATACGCAGTATTTT. Its protein product is CASSLVGLAGLTDTQYF.

The chain recombines TRBV7-9 with TRBJ2-7; 8 bases are a match to TRBD2. This CDR3 comprises 16 residues. CDR1 is SEHNR and CDR2 is FQNEAQ in the germline V gene (reference sequence). Losses at the gene ends were 5 bases for V and 1 base for J; bases not matched to a gene: 10. The CDR3 DNA reads as TGTGCCAGCAGCGCGGGGGGCGGGGGCGAATCCTACGAGCAGTACTTC. As protein: CASSAGGGGESYEQYF.

This clonotype has at least ten counts. The V and J genes are TRBV29-1 and TRBJ2-5; D might be TRBD2 (5 bases). The CDR3 is 11 amino acids. The V gene lost 4 bases and the J gene lost 7 bases, with 10 bases spanning the gap. CDR1 is SQVTM and CDR2 is ANQGSEA in the germline V gene. The CDR3 sequence is CSVGISGTQYF. CDR3 DNA sequence: TGCAGCGTTGGGATAAGCGGGACCCAGTACTTC.

In this sample, this clonotype turned up many times. V is TRBV7-8 and J is TRBJ1-2, with 8 nucleotides matching TRBD1. Germline CDR1 reads SGHVS; CDR2 reads FQNEAQ. CDR3 length equals 15 residues. Losses at the gene ends were 3 bases for V and 2 bases for J; bases not matched to a gene: 5. The CDR3 reads CASSFGGQANYGYTF. In DNA form, the CDR3 reads TGTGCCAGCAGCTTCGGGGGACAGGCGAACTATGGCTACACCTTC.

A few counts support this clonotype. The DNA for the CDR3 is TGTGCCACCAGTGCCCGGGTAGCGGGGCTAAATGAGCAGTTCTTC. It specifies CATSARVAGLNEQFF. The chain employs TRBV24-1 and TRBJ2-1; TRBD2 matches 8 bases. J lost 7 bases, V lost 5 bases, and 9 bases had no gene match. CDR1 KGHDR and CDR2 SFDVKD come from the germline V gene. This CDR3 region has 15 residues.

This clonotype has just a few counts. The V and J genes are TRBV5-1 and TRBJ1-2; D is perhaps TRBD1 (6 bases). CDR1 and CDR2 from the germline V gene are SGHRS and YFSETQ. The CDR3 has 14 amino acids. The ends were cut back, 1 base at V and 8 bases at J, with 15 bases in the middle. The CDR3 loop reads CASSLRSGDGGYTF. The CDR3 nucleotides are TGCGCCAGCAGCTTGCGGTCAGGGGATGGAGGCTACACCTTC.

This clonotype was counted many times. The chain carries TRBV20-1 and TRBJ2-1; 9 bases line up with TRBD2. Unmatched junction bases numbered 11, after V lost 5 bases and J lost 0 bases. Germline lookup yields CDR1 DFQATT and CDR2 SNEGSKA (reference sequence). This CDR3 contains 17 residues. CDR3 nucleotide sequence: TGCAGTGCTCTAAAAGGACTAGCGCCTAGCTCCTACAATGAGCAGTTCTTC. This encodes CSALKGLAPSSYNEQFF.

The J gene is TRBJ2-7, the V gene TRBV7-2; D perhaps matches TRBD2 (5 bases). The CDR3 runs to 15 residues. V was shortened by 5 bases and J by 4 bases, with 18 bases between the two germline ends. CDR1 SGHTA and CDR2 FQGNSA come from the germline V gene. CDR3 nucleotide sequence: TGTGCCAGCAGCCCTAGTAGTGGGAGTGGGTACGAGCAGTACTTC. This gives the protein CASSPSSGSGYEQYF.

This clonotype was found a few times. The chain carries TRBV4-2 and TRBJ1-4; possibly TRBD1 for D (5 bases). Trimming shortened V by 1 base and J by 4 bases, and 10 bases separated the two germline ends. CDR3 length: 15 amino acids. Per germline, CDR1 LGHNA and CDR2 YNFKEQ. DNA for the CDR3: TGTGCCAGCAGCCAAGTCCGGGACGGTAATGAAAAACTGTTTTTT. This translates into CASSQVRDGNEKLFF.

The J gene is TRBJ1-1, the V gene TRBV15; TRBD1 aligns across 8 bases. CDR1 and CDR2 from the germline V gene are LNHNV and YYDKDF (reference sequence). V was clipped by 2 bases and J by 4 bases; unmatched bases: 6. This CDR3 has 15 amino acids. The CDR3 region has the DNA TGTGCCACCAGCAGAAAAGCCGACAGGGGCACTGAAGCTTTCTTT. This translates into CATSRKADRGTEAFF.

In this sample, this clonotype turned up once. CDR3 amino acids: CASSFGTLSYNEQFF. The CDR3 bases are TGCGCCAGCAGCTTCGGGACTTTAAGTTACAATGAGCAGTTCTTC. The genes are TRBV4-3 and TRBJ2-1; D is possibly TRBD2 (6 bases). This CDR3 is 15 amino acids long. Trimming pared 5 bases from V and 4 bases from J, leaving 15 bases between. The germline V gene encodes CDR1 LGHNA and CDR2 YSLEER.

The chain employs TRBV5-6 and TRBJ1-1; D gene ambiguous. Trimming cost V 4 bases and J 3 bases, with 19 bases left between them. Germline V CDR1 and CDR2: SGHDT, YYEEEE. This CDR3 has 16 amino acids. CDR3 bases: TGTGCCAGCAGCCGTTTCCTGGGAGCCCGGTACACTGAAGCTTTCTTT. Protein: CASSRFLGARYTEAFF.

This clonotype has at least ten counts. The chain joins TRBV6-5 to TRBJ2-3, with 8 positions matching TRBD2. The CDR3 sequence is 17 residues long. The V gene end was trimmed by 2 bases and the J gene end by 2 bases; junction bases not matched to a gene: 9. CDR1 is MNHEY, CDR2 SVGAGI, per germline. The chain's CDR3 is CASSYPTYSGNTDTQYF. In DNA, the CDR3 is TGTGCCAGCAGTTACCCCACTTATAGCGGGAACACAGATACGCAGTATTTT.

This clonotype was seen a few times. The chain has TRBV7-9 and TRBJ2-2; TRBD1 matches 8 bases. Germline CDR1 and CDR2: SEHNR and FQNEAQ (reference sequence). With V trimmed by 5 bases and J by 1 base, 9 bases remained unmatched. The CDR3 loop spans 17 amino acids. CDR3 nucleotide sequence: TGTGCCAGCAGCAAAGGAACCGGGACAGGGAACACCGGGGAGCTGTTTTTT. Translating it yields CASSKGTGTGNTGELFF.

The chain recombines TRBV12-3 or TRBV12-4 with TRBJ1-3; D call uncertain. The CDR3 contains 15 residues. Trimming shortened V by 3 bases and J by 4 bases, and 13 bases separated the two germline ends. The CDR3 sequence: CASSFSAGGGNTIYF. Here the CDR3 DNA reads TGTGCCAGCAGTTTTTCAGCCGGAGGGGGAAACACCATATATTTT.

This clonotype was seen a handful of times. This chain connects TRBV14 to TRBJ2-2; no clear D. Trimming removed 1 base at V and 4 bases at J, with 13 bases between. Germline values: CDR1 SGHDN, CDR2 FVKESK. CDR3 length equals 16 residues. This chain's CDR3 is CASSQVSSYGTGELFF. CDR3 in DNA: TGTGCCAGCAGCCAAGTCAGCAGCTATGGCACCGGGGAGCTGTTTTTT.

This clonotype was counted between two and nine times. The V gene is TRBV2, the J gene TRBJ1-2, with D possibly matching TRBD1 (5 bases). Germline V gene data show CDR1 as SNHLY and CDR2 as FYNNEI. V lost 7 bases and J 0 bases, leaving 12 bases between the germline ends. The CDR3 totals 14 residues. The CDR3 sequence: CASTRDAANYGYTF. The DNA for the CDR3 is TGTGCCAGCACAAGGGACGCAGCTAACTATGGCTACACCTTC.

This clonotype was recorded at least ten times. V gene TRBV20-1 combines with J gene TRBJ1-3, with a tentative D call TRBD1 (6 bases). Germline values: CDR1 DFQATT, CDR2 SNEGSKA (reference sequence). V was pared by 1 base and J by 7 bases, with 23 bases between. The CDR3 is 17 amino acids. CDR3 DNA: TGCAGTGCTAGAGCAACTCTAGACACAGGGTACTTCAACACCATATATTTT. Translating it yields CSARATLDTGYFNTIYF.

The chain links TRBV6-2 or TRBV6-3 to TRBJ2-5, with 8 bases lining up with TRBD2. With V trimmed by 7 bases and J by 5 bases, 9 bases remained unmatched. The V gene's germline CDR1 is MNHEY and CDR2 SVGEGT. This CDR3 is 14 amino acids long. CDR3 protein: CASIDGGAFETQYF. The CDR3 DNA reads as TGTGCCAGCATAGACGGGGGGGCGTTTGAGACCCAGTACTTC.

V is TRBV29-1 and J is TRBJ2-7, with a tentative D call TRBD1 (6 bases). Germline loops: CDR1 SQVTM, CDR2 ANQGSEA. This CDR3 has 13 amino acids. With 6 bases removed from V and 0 bases from J, the gap between germline ends came to 12 bases. CDR3 protein: CSVVGDNSYEQYF. CDR3 sequence (DNA): TGCAGCGTGGTCGGGGACAACTCCTACGAGCAGTACTTC.

This clonotype turned up a few times. The chain links TRBV20-1 to TRBJ2-7, with TRBD2 matching over 12 bases. CDR1 is DFQATT, CDR2 SNEGSKA, per germline (reference sequence). The CDR3 spans 16 residues. V shed 4 bases and J 4 bases; nucleotides not matched to a gene: 11. The CDR3, as DNA: TGCAGTGCTACCAGAGTTGGACTAGCGGGGTCATACGAGCAGTACTTC. It yields the protein CSATRVGLAGSYEQYF.